This T cell receptor (beta chain) was sequenced in a study of shared clonotypes between healthy human individuals (dated by TCRdb to about 2020). Study-wide context: A few men and a couple of women, aged 18 to 49 years, made up the cohort. For each donor, CD4 naive and CD4 memory were each given three plates, CD8 naive was given two plates, and CD8 memory was given one plate. Blood TCR repertoires of five healthy adults were deeply sequenced to estimate repertoire size and the extent of clonotype sharing between individuals. To increase sequencing depth and limit assay-specific biases, TCR repertoire library preparation and sequencing were carried out by different laboratories using diverse techniques. Between about 0.85 and 9.5 billion PBMCs per donor were obtained by leukapheresis.

The donors were healthy, HIV-negative adults with no recently reported acute infections or vaccinations. Every donor was a Caucasian adult residing in Nashville, Tennessee, USA. CD4+ T cells were enriched through magnetic negative selection, after which naive cells were positively selected on CD45RA and the remaining negative fraction served as the memory subset. After blood collection by leukapheresis, PBMCs were isolated using Ficoll-Histopaque density gradient centrifugation and then cryopreserved in the vapor phase of liquid nitrogen. Analytical flow cytometry was used to check the purity and quantity of every magnetically sorted T cell population. Each sorted fraction had its genomic DNA isolated and then quantified by UV absorbance on a Nanodrop 2000c. TCR CDR3 regions were amplified from genomic DNA by multiplex PCR using the deep immunoSEQ assay. For each cell subset, the extracted genomic DNA was distributed evenly across all wells of several immunoSEQ 96-well plates, and each plate served as one replicate. Each replicate PCR for sorted subsets received approximately 200 ng genomic DNA, equal to about 30,000 T cell genomes. Purified libraries were measured with a Qubit 3.0 fluorometer, size-checked on a Bioanalyzer 2100, and measured again with the KAPA Library Quantification kit. Every immunoSEQ 96-well plate was sequenced on a separate single-read 150-cycle Illumina NextSeq 550 flow cell. The study's processing was this. Because the immunoSEQ output held only junctional sequences and lacked quality scores, the filtering could not match the filtering applied to full-length reads. Sequences were annotated with PyIR, a Python wrapper for IgBLAST v1.9, using IMGT germline references to assign V/J genes and CDR3. Any read was removed if the V/J assignment was weak (E-value above 1e-6), the CDR3 was missing, or the read contained stop codons, out-of-frame junctions, or ambiguous translated residues. V3J clonotypes were defined by identical inferred V gene, J gene, and CDR3 amino acid sequence. Percentage overlap between repertoires was computed as shared unique clonotypes divided by the size of the smaller repertoire. Three approaches were used to assess repertoire richness: RTK rarefaction, the Chao1 estimator, and Recon v2.1 estimates of unobserved clonotypes. OLGA was used to compute generation probabilities for all TCRbeta clonotypes that the gDNA method yielded from a few donors. TCRdb re-hosts the immuneACCESS table, in-frame sequences only. Its copies lack some clones; in the studies checked, an unresolved V gene accounts for under half of them, and the cause for the rest is not known. The DNA was the basis for D and trimming; V, J and clone size are from that table. Recorded for this sample are 2,500,000 or so clones; less than 95% of them occurred a single time. The ten largest clones add up to around 0.35% of the sample.

The study at large found these results: Pairwise subsampling led to the expectation that sequencing depth would affect the degree of clonotype sharing among donors. About 5% of naive CD4, approximately 3.7% of naive CD8, roughly 2.5% of memory CD4, and about 0.4% of memory CD8 clonotypes were shared across several donors. The genetic and exposure-history diversity represented was limited by the small number of donors. Sampling was limited to blood, and TCR repertoires in tissue likely differ from TCR repertoires in blood. Even with the large sequencing depth, rarefaction of the sorted-subset datasets indicated that sequencing was incomplete. Higher generation probabilities were observed for clonotypes shared by all four sorted-subset donors than for non-shared clonotypes. Naive subsets generally had larger estimated clonotype richness than memory subsets did.

The count of this clone is one. Which antigen it targets is not known. No base-level quality is on record; no much larger clone is a single base apart. Counted from cysteine to phenylalanine, this CDR3 has 21 amino acids. Only CDR3 DNA is held: 63 bases, read in frame from base 1. V has 1 base trimmed and J has 5 bases trimmed; junction bases matching no gene number 22. The germline V gene yields LGHNA for CDR1 and YNFKEQ for CDR2. The sample comprised naive CD4+ T cells from PBMCs. The cell subset or site label of this sample denotes: CD45RA+ positively selected. The chain links TRBV4-2 with TRBJ2-2; 7 of the junction bases match TRBD2. The receptor's source is a young man in good health. Some clones in this sample may be carry-over from other donors' samples. The DNA is TGTGCCAGCAGCCAAGGGGGAACGGGGGGTATGGAGGTTCGGTTTACCGGGGAGCTGTTTTTT. Translation gives CASSQGGTGGMEVRFTGELFF.